This TCR beta chain was identified during a study of cytomegalovirus exposure and HLA in healthy donors. Study outcomes and limitations: The study dropped some indistinguishable V segments, TRBV6-2 and TRBV6-3 among them. The investigators catalogued 150 to 200 TCR beta chains as cytomegalovirus-associated. A later analysis revealed that TCR association rates differed between HLA loci, peaking at DRB1 and bottoming out at HLA-C.

The V segment lost 5 bases and the J segment 4 bases; nucleotides outside the gene matches: 2. Looked up from germline, CDR1 is SNHLY and CDR2 is FYNNEI. The CDR3 sequence is 15 residues long. The PCR made use of 60 Vbeta and 13 Jbeta primers. TCRdb's copy holds only in-frame clones and misses some; the assay was immunoSEQ multiplex PCR. The sample table sets out around 150,000 clones. Note on this clone: Its antigen is as yet unknown.

Sequencing was done on a sample of PBMCs. This chain connects TRBV2 to TRBJ2-5, with 15 bases matching TRBD2. This receptor was obtained from a woman aged 55-69 years in good health and CMV-seronegative. The DNA for the CDR3 is TGTGCCAGCAGTTGGGGACTAGCGGGGGGAGAGACCCAGTACTTC. Translated: CASSWGLAGGETQYF.